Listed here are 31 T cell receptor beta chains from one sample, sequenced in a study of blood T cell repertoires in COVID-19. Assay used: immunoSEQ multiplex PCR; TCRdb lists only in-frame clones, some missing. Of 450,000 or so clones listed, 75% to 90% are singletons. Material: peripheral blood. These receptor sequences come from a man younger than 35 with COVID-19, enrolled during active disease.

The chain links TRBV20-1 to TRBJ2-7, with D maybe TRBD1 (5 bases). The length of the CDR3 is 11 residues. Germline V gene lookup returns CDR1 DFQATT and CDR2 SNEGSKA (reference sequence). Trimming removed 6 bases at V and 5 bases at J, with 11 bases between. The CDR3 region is CSAYQGHEQYF. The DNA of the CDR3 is TGCAGTGCGTATCAGGGCCACGAGCAGTACTTC.

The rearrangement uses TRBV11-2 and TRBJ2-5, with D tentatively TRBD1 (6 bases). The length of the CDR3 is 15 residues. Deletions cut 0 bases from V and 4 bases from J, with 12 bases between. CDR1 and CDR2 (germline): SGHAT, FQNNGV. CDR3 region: CASSLEGVRGETQYF. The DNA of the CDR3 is TGTGCCAGCAGCTTAGAAGGGGTCAGGGGAGAGACCCAGTACTTC.

CDR3 sequence (DNA): TGTGCCATCACACTAGCCAAGTACTTC. Its translation is CAITLAKYF. V gene TRBV10-3 combines with J gene TRBJ2-5, with D possibly matching TRBD2 (6 bases). Germline CDR1 and CDR2: ENHRY and SYGVKD. V was shortened by 7 bases and J by 12 bases, with 9 bases between the two germline ends. The CDR3 consists of 9 residues.

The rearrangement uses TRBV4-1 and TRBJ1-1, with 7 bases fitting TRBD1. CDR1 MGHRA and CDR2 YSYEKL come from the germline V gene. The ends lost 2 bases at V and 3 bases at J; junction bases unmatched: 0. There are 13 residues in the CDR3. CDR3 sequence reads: CASSQQGDTEAFF. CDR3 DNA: TGCGCCAGCAGCCAACAGGGGGACACTGAAGCTTTCTTT.

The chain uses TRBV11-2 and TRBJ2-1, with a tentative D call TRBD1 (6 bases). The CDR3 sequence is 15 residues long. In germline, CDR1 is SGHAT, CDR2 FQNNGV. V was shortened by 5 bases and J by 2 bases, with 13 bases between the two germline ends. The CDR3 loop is CASSQSRGTYNEQFF. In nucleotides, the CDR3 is TGTGCCAGCAGCCAGAGTAGGGGGACCTACAATGAGCAGTTCTTC.

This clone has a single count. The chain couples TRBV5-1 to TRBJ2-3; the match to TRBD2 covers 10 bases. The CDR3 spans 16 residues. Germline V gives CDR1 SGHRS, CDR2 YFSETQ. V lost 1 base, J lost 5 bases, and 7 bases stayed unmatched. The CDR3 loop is CASSLNSGGAQDTQYF. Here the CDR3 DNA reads TGCGCCAGCAGCTTGAACAGCGGGGGGGCCCAAGATACGCAGTATTTT.

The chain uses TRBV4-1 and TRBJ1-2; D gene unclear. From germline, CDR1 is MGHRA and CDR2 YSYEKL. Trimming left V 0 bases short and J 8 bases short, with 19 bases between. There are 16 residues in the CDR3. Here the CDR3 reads CASSQEAVELLWGYTF. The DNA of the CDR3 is TGCGCCAGCAGCCAAGAGGCGGTTGAGCTCCTCTGGGGCTACACCTTC.

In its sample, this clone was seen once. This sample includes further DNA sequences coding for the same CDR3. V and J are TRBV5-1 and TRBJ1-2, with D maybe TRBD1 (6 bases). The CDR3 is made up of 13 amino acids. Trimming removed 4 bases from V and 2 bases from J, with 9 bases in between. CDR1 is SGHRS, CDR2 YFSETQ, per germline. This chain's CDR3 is CASSGTGNYGYTF. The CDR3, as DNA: TGCGCCAGCAGCGGTACAGGGAACTATGGCTACACCTTC.

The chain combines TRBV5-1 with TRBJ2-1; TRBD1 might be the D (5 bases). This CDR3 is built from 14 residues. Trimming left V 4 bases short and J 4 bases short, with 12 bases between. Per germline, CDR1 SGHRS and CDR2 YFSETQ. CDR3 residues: CASSRWGEYNEQFF. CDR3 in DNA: TGCGCCAGCAGCCGGTGGGGCGAGTACAATGAGCAGTTCTTC.

CDR3 sequence reads: CASSLVRRGKQFF. Written as DNA, the CDR3 is TGTGCCAGCAGCTTAGTGAGGCGAGGGAAGCAGTTCTTC. The rearrangement joins TRBV11-3 to TRBJ2-1; D is perhaps TRBD2 (5 bases). V gave up 1 base and J gave up 11 bases, with 12 bases separating them. CDR3 length equals 13 residues. Germline lookup yields CDR1 SGHNT and CDR2 YENEEA.

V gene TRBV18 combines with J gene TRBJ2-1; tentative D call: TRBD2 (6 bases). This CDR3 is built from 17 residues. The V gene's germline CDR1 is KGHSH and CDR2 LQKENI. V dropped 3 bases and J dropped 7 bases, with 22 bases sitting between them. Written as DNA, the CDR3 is TGTGCCAGCTCACCTCCTCCATCCGGGGGATTTGGGAATGAGCAGTTCTTC. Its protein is CASSPPPSGGFGNEQFF.

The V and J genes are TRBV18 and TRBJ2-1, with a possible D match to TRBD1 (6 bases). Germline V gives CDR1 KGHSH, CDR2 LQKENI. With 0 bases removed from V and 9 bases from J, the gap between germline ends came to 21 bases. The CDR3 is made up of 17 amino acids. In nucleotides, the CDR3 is TGTGCCAGCTCACCACCGGGACAACAGGGATCGATTACTGAGCAGTTCTTC. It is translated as CASSPPGQQGSITEQFF.

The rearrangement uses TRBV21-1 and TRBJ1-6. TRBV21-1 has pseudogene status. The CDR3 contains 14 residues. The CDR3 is CASSKGGERSPLHF. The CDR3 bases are TGTGCCAGCAGCAAGGGCGGGGAAAGGTCACCCCTCCACTTT.

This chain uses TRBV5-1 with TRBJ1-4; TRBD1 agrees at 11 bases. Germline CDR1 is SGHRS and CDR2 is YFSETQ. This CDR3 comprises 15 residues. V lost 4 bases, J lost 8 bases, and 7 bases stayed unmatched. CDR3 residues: CASSRTGGVFEKLFF. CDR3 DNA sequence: TGCGCCAGCAGCCGGACAGGGGGCGTATTCGAAAAACTGTTTTTT.

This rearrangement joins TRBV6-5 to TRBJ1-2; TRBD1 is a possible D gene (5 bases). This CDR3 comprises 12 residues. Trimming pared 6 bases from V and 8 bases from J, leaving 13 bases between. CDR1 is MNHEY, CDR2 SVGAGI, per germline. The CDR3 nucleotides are TGTGCCAGCAGGGCCGTATGGGGCGGCTACACCTTC. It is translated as CASRAVWGGYTF.

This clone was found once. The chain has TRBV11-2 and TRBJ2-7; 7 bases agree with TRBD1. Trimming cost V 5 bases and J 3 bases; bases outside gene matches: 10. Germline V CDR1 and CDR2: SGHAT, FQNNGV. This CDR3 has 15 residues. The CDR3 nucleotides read TGTGCCAGCAGCACTACCGGGACAGTCTTCTACGAGCAGTACTTC. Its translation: CASSTTGTVFYEQYF.

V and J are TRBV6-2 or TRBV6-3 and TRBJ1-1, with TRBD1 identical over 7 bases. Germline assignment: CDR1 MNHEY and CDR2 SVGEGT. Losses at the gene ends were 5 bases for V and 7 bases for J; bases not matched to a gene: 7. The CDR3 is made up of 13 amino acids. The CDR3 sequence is CASSQQGSGEAFF. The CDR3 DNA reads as TGTGCCAGCAGTCAACAGGGGAGCGGTGAAGCTTTCTTT.

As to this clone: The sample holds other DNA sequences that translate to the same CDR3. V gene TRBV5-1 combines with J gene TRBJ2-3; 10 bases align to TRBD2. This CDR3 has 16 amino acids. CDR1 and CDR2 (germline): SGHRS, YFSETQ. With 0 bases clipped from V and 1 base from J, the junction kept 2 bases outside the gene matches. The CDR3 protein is CASSLGLAGGTDTQYF. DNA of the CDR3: TGCGCCAGCAGCTTGGGTCTAGCGGGAGGCACAGATACGCAGTATTTT.

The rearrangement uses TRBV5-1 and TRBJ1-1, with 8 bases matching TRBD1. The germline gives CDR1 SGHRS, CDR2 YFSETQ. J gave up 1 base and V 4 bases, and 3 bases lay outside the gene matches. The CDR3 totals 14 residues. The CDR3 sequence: CASSQQGGNTEAFF. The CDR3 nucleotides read TGCGCCAGCAGCCAACAGGGGGGGAACACTGAAGCTTTCTTT.

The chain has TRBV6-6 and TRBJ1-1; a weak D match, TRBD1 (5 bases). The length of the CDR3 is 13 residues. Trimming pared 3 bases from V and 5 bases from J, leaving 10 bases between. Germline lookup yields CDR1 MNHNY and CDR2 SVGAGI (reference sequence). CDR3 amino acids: CASSYAGRTEAFF. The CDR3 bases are TGTGCCAGCAGTTATGCAGGGAGGACTGAAGCTTTCTTT.

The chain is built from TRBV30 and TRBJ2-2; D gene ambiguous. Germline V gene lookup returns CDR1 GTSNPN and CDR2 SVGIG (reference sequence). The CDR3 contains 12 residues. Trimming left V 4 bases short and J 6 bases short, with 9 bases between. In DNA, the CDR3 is TGTGCCTGGAATCGCGGCCCCGGGGAGCTGTTTTTT. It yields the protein CAWNRGPGELFF.

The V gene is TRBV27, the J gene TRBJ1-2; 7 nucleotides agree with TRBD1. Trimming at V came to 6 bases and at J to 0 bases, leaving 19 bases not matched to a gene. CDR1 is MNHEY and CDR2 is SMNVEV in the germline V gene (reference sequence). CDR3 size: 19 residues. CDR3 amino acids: CASRTGADAQIAPNYGYTF. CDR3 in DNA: TGTGCCAGCAGAACAGGGGCTGACGCACAAATCGCCCCTAACTATGGCTACACCTTC.

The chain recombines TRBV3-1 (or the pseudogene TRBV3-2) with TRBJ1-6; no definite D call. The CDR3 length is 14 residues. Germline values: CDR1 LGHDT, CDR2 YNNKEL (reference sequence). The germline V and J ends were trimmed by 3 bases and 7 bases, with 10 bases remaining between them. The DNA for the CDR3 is TGTGCCAGCAGCCACGGCAGGAGGAATTCACCCCTCCACTTT. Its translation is CASSHGRRNSPLHF.

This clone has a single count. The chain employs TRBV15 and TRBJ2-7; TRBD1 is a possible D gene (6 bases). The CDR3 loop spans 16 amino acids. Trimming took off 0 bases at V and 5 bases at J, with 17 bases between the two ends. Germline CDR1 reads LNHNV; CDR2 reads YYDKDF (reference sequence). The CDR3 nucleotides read TGTGCCACCAGCAGAGATCTATCAGGGGCGAGGGACGAGCAGTACTTC. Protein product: CATSRDLSGARDEQYF.

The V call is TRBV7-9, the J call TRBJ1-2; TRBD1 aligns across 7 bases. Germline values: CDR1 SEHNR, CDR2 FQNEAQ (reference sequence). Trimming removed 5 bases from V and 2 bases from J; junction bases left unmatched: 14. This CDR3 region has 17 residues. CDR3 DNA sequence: TGTGCCAGCAGCCGCATAAGGACAGGCGGTAACAACTATGGCTACACCTTC. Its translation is CASSRIRTGGNNYGYTF.

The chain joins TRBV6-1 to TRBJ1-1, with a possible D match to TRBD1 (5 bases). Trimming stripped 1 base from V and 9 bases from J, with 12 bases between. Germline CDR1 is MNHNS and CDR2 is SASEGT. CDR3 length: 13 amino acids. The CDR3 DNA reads TGTGCCAGCAGTGAAGGGGGCTACCGGCAAGCTTTCTTT. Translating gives CASSEGGYRQAFF.

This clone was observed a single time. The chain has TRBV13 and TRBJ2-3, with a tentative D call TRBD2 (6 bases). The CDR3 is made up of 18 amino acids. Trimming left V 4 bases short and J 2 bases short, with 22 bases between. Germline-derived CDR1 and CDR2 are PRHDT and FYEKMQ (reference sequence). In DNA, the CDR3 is TGTGCCAGCAGCTCCCTCGGGGAGGTGGGAGGACACACAGATACGCAGTATTTT. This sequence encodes CASSSLGEVGGHTDTQYF.

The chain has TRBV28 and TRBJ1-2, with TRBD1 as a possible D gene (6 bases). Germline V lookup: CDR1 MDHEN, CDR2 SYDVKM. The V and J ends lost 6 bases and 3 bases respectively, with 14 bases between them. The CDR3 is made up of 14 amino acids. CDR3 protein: CASRSHTGYYGYTF. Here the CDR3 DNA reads TGTGCCAGCAGATCTCATACAGGGTACTATGGCTACACCTTC.

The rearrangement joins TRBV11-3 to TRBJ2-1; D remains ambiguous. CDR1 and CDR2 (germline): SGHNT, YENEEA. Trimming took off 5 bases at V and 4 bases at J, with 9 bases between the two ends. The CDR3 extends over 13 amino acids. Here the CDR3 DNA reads TGTGCCAGCAGCAGCGACTCGTACAATGAGCAGTTCTTC. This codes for CASSSDSYNEQFF.

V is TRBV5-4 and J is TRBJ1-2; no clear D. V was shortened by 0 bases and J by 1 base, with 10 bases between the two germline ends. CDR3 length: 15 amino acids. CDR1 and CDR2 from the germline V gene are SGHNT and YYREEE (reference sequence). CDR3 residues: CASSLAMDFNYGYTF. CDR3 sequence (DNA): TGTGCCAGCAGCTTGGCCATGGACTTTAACTATGGCTACACCTTC.

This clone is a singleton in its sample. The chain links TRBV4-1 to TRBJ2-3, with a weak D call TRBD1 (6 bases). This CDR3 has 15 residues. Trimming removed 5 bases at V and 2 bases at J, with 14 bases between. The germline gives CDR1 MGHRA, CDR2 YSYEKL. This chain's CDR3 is CASSVTQGNTDTQYF. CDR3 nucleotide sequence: TGCGCCAGCAGCGTGACACAGGGAAACACAGATACGCAGTATTTT.